Shown below are 30 T cell receptor beta chains from a single sample sequenced in a study of T cell repertoires in ileal Crohn's disease. Time point meaning: neoterminal ileum biopsy at postoperative endoscopy, about 6 months after surgery. The assay was immunoSEQ multiplex PCR, and TCRdb's table has in-frame clones only and misses some. This sample carries about 11,000 clones, around 77% of them seen once, and the ten largest clones take less than 10%. Sequencing was performed on ileal tissue. The receptors stem from an adult with Crohn's disease.

The chain is built from TRBV25-1 and TRBJ2-5, with 9 positions matching TRBD2. V lost 4 bases and J lost 3; bases outside the gene matches: 9. Germline V gives CDR1 MGHDK, CDR2 SYGVNS. The CDR3 contains 16 residues. The DNA for the CDR3 is TGTGCCAGCAGTGTGGGAGTAGCGGGAGAAGAAGAGACCCAGTACTTC. This encodes CASSVGVAGEEETQYF. Filled out from reference TRBV25-1 and TRBJ2-5, the complete variable domain reads EADIYQTPRYLVIGTGKKITLECSQTMGHDKMYWYQQDPGMELHLIHYSYGVNSTEKGDLSSESTVSRIRTEHFPLTLESARPSHTSQYLCASSVGVAGEEETQYFGPGTRLLVL.

The genes are TRBV5-1 and TRBJ2-7, with D perhaps TRBD1 (6 bases). There are 14 residues in the CDR3. Germline CDR1 reads SGHRS; CDR2 reads YFSETQ. V lost 3 bases and J lost 5, with 15 bases in between. The CDR3 DNA is TGCGCCAGCAGCTCACCCCCCAGGGGCAACGAGCAGTACTTC. Translating gives CASSSPPRGNEQYF.

The CDR3 DNA is TGTGCCAGCAGCCACCAACTAAACACTGAAGCTTTCTTT. Translated, it gives CASSHQLNTEAFF. The rearrangement joins TRBV11-2 to TRBJ1-1; no firm D call. This CDR3 has 13 amino acids. Germline V CDR1 and CDR2: SGHAT, FQNNGV. V lost 5 bases and J 2 bases, leaving 9 bases between the germline ends.

The chain has TRBV7-9 and TRBJ2-5; D gene ambiguous. Trimming left V 0 bases short and J 4 bases short, with 3 bases between. Germline loops: CDR1 SEHNR, CDR2 FQNEAQ (reference sequence). The CDR3 spans 12 residues. CDR3 loop: CASSLAAETQYF. CDR3 in DNA: TGTGCCAGCAGCTTAGCAGCAGAGACCCAGTACTTC.

The chain carries TRBV16 and TRBJ1-1; D is uncertain. The germline V gene has CDR1 KGHSY and CDR2 FQNENV. The CDR3 contains 13 residues. Trimming removed 1 base at V and 1 base at J, with 4 bases between. As DNA, the CDR3 is TGTGCCAGCAGCCAATTTCAGAACACTGAAGCTTTCTTT. Translating gives CASSQFQNTEAFF.

This rearrangement joins TRBV4-1 to TRBJ2-7; the match to TRBD2 covers 11 bases. This CDR3 contains 15 residues. Germline values: CDR1 MGHRA, CDR2 YSYEKL. V lost 4 bases to trimming and J lost 6 bases; unmatched junction nucleotides: 8. CDR3 in amino acids: CASSPTIAGGGEQYF. In DNA form, the CDR3 reads TGCGCCAGCAGCCCAACAATAGCGGGAGGGGGCGAGCAGTACTTC.

The chain joins TRBV6-5 to TRBJ2-3; TRBD2 aligns across 9 bases. CDR1 and CDR2 from the germline V gene are MNHEY and SVGAGI. V gave up 4 bases and J gave up 2 bases; unmatched junction bases: 4. The CDR3 sequence is 15 residues long. The CDR3 loop is CASSSSGTDTDTQYF. DNA for the CDR3: TGTGCCAGCAGTTCTAGCGGGACCGACACAGATACGCAGTATTTT.

This rearrangement joins TRBV5-1 to TRBJ2-3; perhaps TRBD2 as D (6 bases). The CDR3 is made up of 14 amino acids. Trimming removed 3 bases from V and 2 bases from J, with 10 bases in between. Germline CDR1 SGHRS, CDR2 YFSETQ. CDR3 in DNA: TGCGCCAGCAGCTCGGGACTTGACACAGATACGCAGTATTTT. Its translation: CASSSGLDTDTQYF.

V and J are TRBV7-5 and TRBJ1-5; TRBD1, the D gene given by the table, was not confirmed from the DNA. TRBV7-5 is flagged as a pseudogene. CDR3 size: 16 residues. The CDR3 region is CARSFDRGLSNQPQHF. The DNA of the CDR3 is TGTGCCAGAAGCTTTGACAGGGGGCTGAGCAATCAGCCCCAGCATTTT.

This chain links TRBV7-4 with TRBJ1-1, with 7 bases identical to TRBD1. This CDR3 has 16 residues. CDR1 and CDR2 (germline): SGHVT, SQSDAQ. V dropped 3 bases and J dropped 2; count of bases not matched to a gene: 9. The CDR3 bases are TGTGCCAGCAGCTTTTGGCGTGGGACAGACAACACTGAAGCTTTCTTT. This translates into CASSFWRGTDNTEAFF.

This chain connects TRBV30 to TRBJ1-2; TRBD1 matches at 8 bases. After removal of 4 bases from V and 8 bases from J, the junction contained 6 bases not matched to a gene. Germline values: CDR1 GTSNPN, CDR2 SVGIG (reference sequence). The CDR3 has 12 residues. This CDR3 is CAWKDRAGGYTF. Written as DNA, the CDR3 is TGTGCCTGGAAGGACAGGGCGGGGGGCTACACCTTC.

The sample holds a few counts of this clone. The rearrangement uses TRBV6-6 and TRBJ2-5, with D unresolved. Deletions cut 2 bases from V and 3 bases from J, with 4 bases between. Germline values: CDR1 MNHNY, CDR2 SVGAGI (reference sequence). CDR3 size: 12 residues. CDR3 protein: CASSYPKETQYF. CDR3 DNA: TGTGCCAGCAGTTACCCCAAAGAGACCCAGTACTTC.

This clone was counted a single time. The chain employs TRBV7-9 and TRBJ2-3; 7 nucleotides line up with TRBD2. Germline values: CDR1 SEHNR, CDR2 FQNEAQ (reference sequence). V shed 1 base and J 5 bases; nucleotides not matched to a gene: 9. This CDR3 spans 16 amino acids. This CDR3 reads CASSLGLAGVIDTQYF. In DNA form, the CDR3 reads TGTGCCAGCAGCTTAGGACTGGCGGGAGTAATAGATACGCAGTATTTT.

This sequence joins TRBV4-2 and TRBJ2-3; 15 bases fit TRBD2. The germline CDR1 and CDR2 sequences are LGHNA and YNFKEQ. This CDR3 contains 19 residues. Trimming removed 0 bases from V and 2 bases from J; junction bases left unmatched: 6. CDR3 nucleotides: TGTGCCAGCAGCCAAGATCCCGGGACTAGCGGGAGGCCCACAGATACGCAGTATTTT. Its protein is CASSQDPGTSGRPTDTQYF.

This clone was found once. V and J are TRBV19 and TRBJ1-5; D remains ambiguous. V lost 3 bases and J lost 0, with 12 bases in between. Germline V gene lookup returns CDR1 LNHDA and CDR2 SQIVND (reference sequence). The CDR3 has 16 residues. CDR3 amino acids: CASSMFSRGSNQPQHF. CDR3 DNA: TGTGCCAGTAGTATGTTTTCGAGAGGTAGCAATCAGCCCCAGCATTTT. Based on the CDR3 plus reference TRBV19 and TRBJ1-5, the full variable domain is DGGITQSPKYLFRKEGQNVTLSCEQNLNHDAMYWYRQDPGQGLRLIYYSQIVNDFQKGDIAEGYSVSREKKESFPLTVTSAQKNPTAFYLCASSMFSRGSNQPQHFGDGTRLSIL.

V is TRBV9 and J is TRBJ2-5; 8 nucleotides align to TRBD2. From germline, CDR1 is SGDLS and CDR2 YYNGEE. CDR3 size: 14 residues. Trimming removed 0 bases from V and 4 bases from J; junction bases left unmatched: 2. The CDR3 region is CASSVDLAGETQYF. CDR3 nucleotides: TGTGCCAGCAGCGTAGACCTAGCGGGAGAGACCCAGTACTTC.

Turning to this clone: In the same sample, other DNA sequences code for this CDR3. The genes are TRBV11-2 and TRBJ2-5; TRBD2 matches 11 bases. Germline-derived CDR1 and CDR2 are SGHAT and FQNNGV. The CDR3 length is 17 residues. The junction had 6 bases not matched to a gene; V was cut back by 1 base and J by 2 bases. The CDR3 spells CASSLGGSSGGQETQYF. The CDR3 region has the DNA TGTGCCAGCAGCTTAGGGGGGTCTAGCGGGGGGCAAGAGACCCAGTACTTC. The full variable domain, with the rest looked up from reference TRBV11-2 and TRBJ2-5, is EAGVAQSPRYKIIEKRQSVAFWCNPISGHATLYWYQQILGQGPKLLIQFQNNGVVDDSQLPKDRFSAERLKGVDSTLKIQPAKLEDSAVYLCASSLGGSSGGQETQYFGPGTRLLVL.

This clone was found a few times. The genes are TRBV15 and TRBJ2-5; the match to TRBD2 covers 9 bases. Per germline, CDR1 LNHNV and CDR2 YYDKDF (reference sequence). Trimming cost V 8 bases and J 2 bases; bases outside gene matches: 6. The CDR3 has 14 residues. In DNA, the CDR3 is TGTGCCACCGGAAATAGCGGGAGACAAGAGACCCAGTACTTC. It specifies CATGNSGRQETQYF.

By share, this clone ranks as large. The chain has TRBV5-6 and TRBJ1-2; a possible D gene is TRBD1 (6 bases). V was cut by 4 bases and J by 3 bases, with 25 bases left in between. This CDR3 is built from 18 residues. Germline-derived CDR1 and CDR2 are SGHDT and YYEEEE. CDR3: CASSVPDLGAIADYGYTF. The CDR3 nucleotides read TGTGCCAGCAGCGTTCCAGACTTGGGGGCAATCGCTGACTATGGCTACACCTTC.

In this sample, this clone turned up a few times. This rearrangement joins TRBV4-1 to TRBJ2-7; D remains ambiguous. The germline V gene has CDR1 MGHRA and CDR2 YSYEKL. This CDR3 comprises 14 residues. V shed 1 base and J shed 6 bases, with 13 bases lying between them. The CDR3 region has the DNA TGCGCCAGCAGCCAAGCCCTACGCTCGGGCGAGCAGTACTTC. Its translation is CASSQALRSGEQYF.

The chain employs TRBV7-2 and TRBJ2-2; 15 bases agree with TRBD2. The CDR3 is 18 amino acids. Germline V CDR1 and CDR2: SGHTA, FQGNSA. Trimming at V came to 0 bases and at J to 7 bases, leaving 6 bases not matched to a gene. The CDR3 coding sequence is TGTGCCAGCAGCTTAGCTAGGGGACTAGCGGGAGGTATCGGGGAGCTGTTTTTT. It translates to CASSLARGLAGGIGELFF.

In its sample, this clone was seen once. This chain joins TRBV6-5 and TRBJ1-4, with D unresolved. Germline loops: CDR1 MNHEY, CDR2 SVGAGI. CDR3 length: 14 amino acids. Between the trimmed V and J ends, which lost 6 bases and 0 bases, there was a span of 8 bases. The CDR3 spells CASSYTATNEKLFF. CDR3 sequence (DNA): TGTGCCAGCAGCTACACAGCAACTAATGAAAAACTGTTTTTT.

V gene TRBV6-1 combines with J gene TRBJ2-2; 10 bases align to TRBD2. This CDR3 contains 15 residues. Germline lookup yields CDR1 MNHNS and CDR2 SASEGT. With V trimmed by 2 bases and J by 6 bases, 3 bases remained unmatched. CDR3 nucleotide sequence: TGTGCCAGCAGTGAACTGAGCGGGAGGGCCGGGGAGCTGTTTTTT. Residues: CASSELSGRAGELFF.

The chain carries TRBV5-1 and TRBJ2-7; tentative D call: TRBD2 (5 bases). The CDR3 runs 14 residues. Germline V lookup: CDR1 SGHRS, CDR2 YFSETQ. V was trimmed by 0 bases and J by 1 base, leaving 8 bases between them. DNA for the CDR3: TGCGCCAGCAGCTTGGGTAGCGTATCCTACGAGCAGTACTTC. It translates to CASSLGSVSYEQYF.

This clone turned up a few times. The V and J genes are TRBV6-5 and TRBJ1-2; D unclear. Germline V CDR1 and CDR2: MNHEY, SVGAGI. Trimming removed 6 bases at V and 6 bases at J, with 11 bases between. The CDR3 is 12 amino acids. CDR3 sequence reads: CASRRARNGYTF. CDR3 DNA: TGTGCCAGCAGGAGGGCTCGTAATGGCTACACCTTC.

J is TRBJ1-2 and V is TRBV6-5; D possibly corresponds to TRBD1 (6 bases). The ends were cut back, 5 bases at V and 5 bases at J, with 9 bases in the middle. In germline, CDR1 is MNHEY, CDR2 SVGAGI. This CDR3 contains 12 residues. CDR3 loop: CASSDRQYGYTF. As DNA, the CDR3 is TGTGCCAGCAGTGACAGGCAATATGGCTACACCTTC.

DNA of the CDR3: TGTGCCAGCAGTTTCGGCGGGACTGAAGCTTTCTTT. This sequence encodes CASSFGGTEAFF. This sequence joins TRBV28 and TRBJ1-1, with D unclear. The CDR3 length is 12 residues. Trimming took 3 bases from V and 5 from J, leaving 7 bases between them. Per the germline V gene, CDR1 is MDHEN and CDR2 is SYDVKM.

This chain uses TRBV27 with TRBJ2-1; TRBD1 is a possible D gene (6 bases). CDR1 is MNHEY, CDR2 SMNVEV, per germline (reference sequence). The CDR3 is 14 amino acids. Trimming cost V 5 bases and J 4 bases, with 12 bases left between them. CDR3: CASSITGPYNEQFF. The DNA for the CDR3 is TGTGCCAGCAGTATTACAGGGCCATACAATGAGCAGTTCTTC.

V is TRBV7-3 and J is TRBJ2-1, with D uncertain. This CDR3 is 13 amino acids long. The V gene's germline CDR1 is SGHTA and CDR2 FQGTGA. The V gene lost 2 bases and the J gene lost 9 bases, with 11 bases spanning the gap. This chain's CDR3 is CASSLHGSTEQFF. CDR3 bases: TGTGCCAGCAGCTTACACGGTTCTACTGAGCAGTTCTTC.

The chain employs TRBV19 and TRBJ1-1, with 7 bases identical to TRBD1. Germline V gene lookup returns CDR1 LNHDA and CDR2 SQIVND (reference sequence). The CDR3 length is 13 residues. Germline trimming cut 3 bases from V and 4 bases from J; bases unmatched to any gene: 2. The CDR3 here is CASSITGATEAFF. The CDR3, as DNA: TGTGCCAGTAGTATTACAGGGGCCACTGAAGCTTTCTTT.